This T cell receptor (beta chain) is drawn from a study of T cell responses to AZD1222 COVID-19 vaccine. This clone was found once. Second doses at about 4 or about 12 weeks were pooled. This CDR3 is built from 14 residues. Trimming cost V 5 bases and J 9 bases, with 17 bases left between them. The germline V gene has CDR1 GTSNPN and CDR2 SVGIG (reference sequence). Produced via immunoSEQ multiplex PCR; TCRdb's table is partial and in-frame only. The profile covers approximately 150,000 clones, with 90% appearing a single time and 1.5% to 2% taken by the ten largest. This rearrangement joins TRBV30 to TRBJ1-6, with D possibly being TRBD1 (6 bases). This clonotype was obtained from an adult who received the AZD1222 COVID-19 vaccine. The input for sequencing was peripheral blood, taken 28 days after the second AZD1222 dose. The CDR3 sequence: CAWRVTGISSPLHF. The DNA for the CDR3 is TGTGCCTGGCGCGTAACAGGGATATCTTCACCCCTCCACTTT.